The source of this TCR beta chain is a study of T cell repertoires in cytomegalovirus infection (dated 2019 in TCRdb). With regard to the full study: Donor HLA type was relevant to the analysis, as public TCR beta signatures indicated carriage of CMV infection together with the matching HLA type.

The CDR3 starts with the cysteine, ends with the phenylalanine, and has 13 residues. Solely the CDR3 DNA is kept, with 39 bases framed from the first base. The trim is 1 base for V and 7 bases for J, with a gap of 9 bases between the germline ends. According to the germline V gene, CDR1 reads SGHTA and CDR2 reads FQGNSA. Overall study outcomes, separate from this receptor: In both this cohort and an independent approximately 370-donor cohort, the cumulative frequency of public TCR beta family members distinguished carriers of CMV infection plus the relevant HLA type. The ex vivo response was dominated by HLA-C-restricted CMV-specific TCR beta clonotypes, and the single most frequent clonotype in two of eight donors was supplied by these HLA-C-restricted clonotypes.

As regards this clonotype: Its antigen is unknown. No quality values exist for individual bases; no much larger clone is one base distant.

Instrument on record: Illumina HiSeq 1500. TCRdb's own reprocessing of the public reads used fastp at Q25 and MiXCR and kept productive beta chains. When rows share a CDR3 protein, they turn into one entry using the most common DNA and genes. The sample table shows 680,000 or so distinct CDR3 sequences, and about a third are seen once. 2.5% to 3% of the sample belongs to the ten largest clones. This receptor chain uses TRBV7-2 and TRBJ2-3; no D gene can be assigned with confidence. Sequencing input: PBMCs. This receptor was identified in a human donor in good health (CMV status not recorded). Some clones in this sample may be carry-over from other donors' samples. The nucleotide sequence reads TGTGCCAGCAGCTTAGGCGTTGCGAATACGCAGTATTTT. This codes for CASSLGVANTQYF.